A single sample gave rise to the 22 T cell receptor beta chains below, sequenced in a study of T cell responses to AZD1222 COVID-19 vaccine. TCRdb keeps only in-frame clones here, not all; method: immunoSEQ multiplex PCR. The sample lists about 130,000 clones; approximately 92% were seen once. The sequenced sample was peripheral blood, obtained 28 days after the second AZD1222 dose. These receptor sequences come from an adult who received the AZD1222 COVID-19 vaccine.

This chain links TRBV18 with TRBJ2-3; a possible D gene is TRBD1 (5 bases). The CDR3 is 13 residues long. Germline V lookup: CDR1 KGHSH, CDR2 LQKENI. The germline V and J ends were trimmed by 0 bases and 10 bases, with 11 bases remaining between them. The CDR3 DNA follows: TGTGCCAGCTCACCACCCGCAGGGTTAGCGCAGTATTTT. This encodes CASSPPAGLAQYF.

The chain carries TRBV5-4 and TRBJ1-2; D ambiguous. This CDR3 contains 14 residues. The V and J ends lost 1 base and 3 bases respectively, with 10 bases between them. Germline values: CDR1 SGHNT, CDR2 YYREEE (reference sequence). CDR3 sequence (DNA): TGTGCCAGCAGCTTGACGCAAAGAGACTATGGCTACACCTTC. Translated: CASSLTQRDYGYTF.

The chain employs TRBV28 and TRBJ2-3; 7 positions agree with TRBD1. The CDR3 runs to 15 residues. J gave up 4 bases and V 5 bases, and 9 bases lay outside the gene matches. Per the germline V gene, CDR1 is MDHEN and CDR2 is SYDVKM. The CDR3 coding sequence is TGTGCCAGCAGTGACCTCTCCACAGGGGCAGATACGCAGTATTTT. Its protein is CASSDLSTGADTQYF.

The rearrangement joins TRBV6-2 or TRBV6-3 to TRBJ1-5; weak D call: TRBD1 (5 bases). The CDR3 contains 15 residues. Trimming pared 3 bases from V and 7 bases from J, leaving 16 bases between. The germline gives CDR1 MNHEY, CDR2 SVGEGT. The DNA for the CDR3 is TGTGCCAGCAGTTATTCCCCAGGGCGATGGCAGCCCCAGCATTTT. Its protein product is CASSYSPGRWQPQHF.

This chain joins TRBV6-5 and TRBJ1-1; tentative D call: TRBD1 (6 bases). Between the trimmed V and J ends, which lost 2 bases and 6 bases, there was a span of 13 bases. The CDR3 spans 14 residues. CDR1 and CDR2 (germline): MNHEY, SVGAGI. CDR3 DNA sequence: TGTGCCAGCAGTTACGGGGAAAACAGGGCTGAAGCTTTCTTT. Translated, it gives CASSYGENRAEAFF.

The chain employs TRBV5-1 and TRBJ2-3, with TRBD2 matching over 11 bases. The germline CDR1 and CDR2 sequences are SGHRS and YFSETQ. V shed 3 bases, J shed 3 bases, and the junction held 6 bases outside the gene matches. The CDR3 totals 16 residues. CDR3 loop: CASSWGTSGGTDTQYF. DNA of the CDR3: TGCGCCAGCAGCTGGGGGACTAGCGGAGGAACAGATACGCAGTATTTT.

This chain uses TRBV6-2 or TRBV6-3 with TRBJ2-5; TRBD2 matches at 8 bases. This CDR3 spans 15 amino acids. Germline loops: CDR1 MNHEY, CDR2 SVGEGT. The trim removed 0 bases at V and 5 bases at J, leaving 5 bases unmatched. The CDR3 region is CASSYSGTRWETQYF. The DNA of the CDR3 is TGTGCCAGCAGTTACTCAGGGACTAGATGGGAGACCCAGTACTTC.

V and J are TRBV6-4 and TRBJ2-1; 10 nucleotides align to TRBD1. The V segment lost 4 bases and the J segment 8 bases; nucleotides outside the gene matches: 5. The CDR3 loop spans 14 amino acids. Germline CDR1 reads MRHNA; CDR2 reads SNTAGT. In nucleotides, the CDR3 is TGTGCCAGCAGTGCCGAGACAGGGGGCCATGAGCAGTTCTTC. Translating it yields CASSAETGGHEQFF.

The chain has TRBV6-5 and TRBJ1-2; 7 positions match TRBD1. The CDR3 is 13 residues long. Unmatched junction bases numbered 6, after V lost 8 bases and J lost 3 bases. Germline V gene lookup returns CDR1 MNHEY and CDR2 SVGAGI. CDR3 region: CASRTGTDYGYTF. Written as DNA, the CDR3 is TGTGCCAGCCGGACCGGGACAGACTATGGCTACACCTTC.

This rearrangement joins TRBV10-3 to TRBJ1-2, with TRBD1 as a possible D gene (5 bases). Germline CDR1 is ENHRY and CDR2 is SYGVKD. The CDR3 is made up of 14 amino acids. Trimming shortened V by 6 bases and J by 4 bases, and 15 bases separated the two germline ends. CDR3 bases: TGTGCCATCAGGGGGGAGAAGGATGGCTATGGCTACACCTTC. Translation: CAIRGEKDGYGYTF.

The chain joins TRBV25-1 to TRBJ2-2; D is unresolved. Germline V gene data show CDR1 as MGHDK and CDR2 as SYGVNS. The V end was cut by 6 bases, the J end by 1 base, with 9 bases between. The CDR3 has 14 amino acids. This CDR3 is CASRVEENTGELFF. Written as DNA, the CDR3 is TGTGCCAGCAGGGTGGAAGAGAACACCGGGGAGCTGTTTTTT. Looking up the rest from reference TRBV25-1 and TRBJ2-2 gives the full variable domain: EADIYQTPRYLVIGTGKKITLECSQTMGHDKMYWYQQDPGMELHLIHYSYGVNSTEKGDLSSESTVSRIRTEHFPLTLESARPSHTSQYLCASRVEENTGELFFGEGSRLTVL.

The CDR3 region is CASSPRRQGANSPLHF. The CDR3 region has the DNA TGTGCCAGCTCACCAAGGCGACAGGGGGCGAATTCACCCCTCCACTTT. The chain combines TRBV18 with TRBJ1-6, with 10 bases matching TRBD1. Germline loops: CDR1 KGHSH, CDR2 LQKENI. V shed 2 bases, J shed 7 bases, and the junction held 5 bases outside the gene matches. The CDR3 covers 16 residues.

The chain couples TRBV9 to TRBJ2-1; perhaps D is TRBD1 or TRBD2 (5 bases each). With 6 bases removed from V and 6 bases from J, the gap between germline ends came to 19 bases. The CDR3 has 15 residues. The V gene's germline CDR1 is SGDLS and CDR2 YYNGEE. The CDR3 sequence is CASKGVGTASNEQFF. For the CDR3, the DNA is TGTGCCAGCAAAGGGGTCGGGACGGCGAGCAATGAGCAGTTCTTC.

This clone was found a few times. The genes are TRBV28 and TRBJ2-7, with 8 nucleotides matching TRBD2. The V and J ends lost 3 bases and 0 bases, in that order; junction bases with no gene match: 4. There are 15 residues in the CDR3. Germline-derived CDR1 and CDR2 are MDHEN and SYDVKM. CDR3 residues: CASSFSGKTSYEQYF. The CDR3, as DNA: TGTGCCAGCAGTTTTAGCGGGAAAACCTCCTACGAGCAGTACTTC.

The rearrangement joins TRBV19 to TRBJ1-5, with 8 bases matching TRBD1. V shed 5 bases and J 7 bases; nucleotides not matched to a gene: 10. The CDR3 is 15 amino acids. The germline gives CDR1 LNHDA, CDR2 SQIVND (reference sequence). CDR3: CASSQGQGGWQPQHF. CDR3 nucleotides: TGTGCCAGTAGTCAAGGACAGGGAGGATGGCAGCCCCAGCATTTT.

The chain couples TRBV7-3 to TRBJ2-1, with 12 bases identical to TRBD2. The J segment lost 6 bases and the V segment lost 4 bases, leaving 4 bases of the junction unmatched. Germline assignment: CDR1 SGHTA and CDR2 FQGTGA. This CDR3 is 15 amino acids long. CDR3 loop: CASSSTSGRGNEQFF. CDR3 DNA sequence: TGTGCCAGCAGCTCGACTAGCGGGAGAGGCAATGAGCAGTTCTTC.

The chain employs TRBV5-1 and TRBJ1-1; TRBD1 is a possible D gene (5 bases). With 3 bases removed from V and 1 base from J, the gap between germline ends came to 13 bases. Germline CDR1 reads SGHRS; CDR2 reads YFSETQ. This CDR3 spans 15 amino acids. The DNA for the CDR3 is TGCGCCAGCAGCTCGCAAGGGGTCAGGAACACTGAAGCTTTCTTT. This encodes CASSSQGVRNTEAFF.

In DNA form, the CDR3 reads TGTGCCAGCAGCGATAGAAGCTCTGGGGCCAACGTCCTGACTTTC. It codes for CASSDRSSGANVLTF. V gene TRBV5-4 combines with J gene TRBJ2-6; D uncertain. The CDR3 sequence is 15 residues long. Germline V lookup: CDR1 SGHNT, CDR2 YYREEE (reference sequence). Trimming cost V 4 bases and J 0 bases, with 8 bases left between them.

This rearrangement joins TRBV7-8 to TRBJ1-1; maybe TRBD1 (5 bases). Germline CDR1 and CDR2: SGHVS and FQNEAQ. The CDR3 length is 14 residues. Between the trimmed V and J ends, which lost 3 bases and 0 bases, there was a span of 8 bases. CDR3 nucleotides: TGTGCCAGCAGCTTTGGGGGGGTGAACACTGAAGCTTTCTTT. Residues: CASSFGGVNTEAFF.

The rearrangement links TRBV2 to TRBJ1-2; 9 bases line up with TRBD1. This CDR3 region has 15 residues. J was trimmed by 5 bases and V by 6 bases; bases with no gene match: 10. The V gene's germline CDR1 is SNHLY and CDR2 FYNNEI. The CDR3 here is CASRARTGDGYGYTF. In DNA, the CDR3 is TGTGCCAGCAGAGCACGGACAGGGGATGGGTATGGCTACACCTTC.

V and J are TRBV3-1 (or the pseudogene TRBV3-2) and TRBJ2-1, with 8 nucleotides matching TRBD2. This CDR3 region has 14 residues. Unmatched junction bases numbered 4, after V lost 3 bases and J lost 6 bases. CDR1 is LGHDT, CDR2 YNNKEL, per germline (reference sequence). The CDR3 reads CASSHGGGINEQFF. CDR3 nucleotides: TGTGCCAGCAGCCACGGGGGGGGAATCAATGAGCAGTTCTTC.

This clone was seen a single time. The genes are TRBV19 and TRBJ1-1; TRBD1 is a possible D gene (5 bases). CDR1 and CDR2 from the germline V gene are LNHDA and SQIVND (reference sequence). The CDR3 contains 14 residues. Trimming shortened V by 2 bases and J by 0 bases, and 7 bases separated the two germline ends. This CDR3 is CASSIRGMNTEAFF. The CDR3 DNA sequence: TGTGCCAGTAGTATACGGGGCATGAACACTGAAGCTTTCTTT.